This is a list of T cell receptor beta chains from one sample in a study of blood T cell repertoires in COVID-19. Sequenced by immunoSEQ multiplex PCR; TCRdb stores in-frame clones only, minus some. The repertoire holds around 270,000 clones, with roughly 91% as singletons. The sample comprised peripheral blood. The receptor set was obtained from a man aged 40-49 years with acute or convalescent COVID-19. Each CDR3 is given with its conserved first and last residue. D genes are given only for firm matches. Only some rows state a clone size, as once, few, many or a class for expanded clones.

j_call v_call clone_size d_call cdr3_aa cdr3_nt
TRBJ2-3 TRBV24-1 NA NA CATSDPDGTQSPSTDTQYF TGTGCCACCAGTGACCCCGACGGGACACAATCCCCTAGCACAGATACGCAGTATTTT
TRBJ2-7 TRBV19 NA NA CASSHGEAYEQYF TGTGCCAGTAGCCATGGGGAGGCCTACGAGCAGTACTTC
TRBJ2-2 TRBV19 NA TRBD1 CASSIRQGTGELFF TGTGCCAGTAGTATTCGACAGGGAACCGGGGAGCTGTTTTTT
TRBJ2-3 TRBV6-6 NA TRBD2 CASTSGGTSDTQYF TGTGCCAGTACTAGCGGGGGGACCTCAGATACGCAGTATTTT
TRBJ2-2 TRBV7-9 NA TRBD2 CASSLSGGKNTGELFF TGTGCCAGCAGCTTGTCGGGAGGAAAGAACACCGGGGAGCTGTTTTTT
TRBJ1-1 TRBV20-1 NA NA CSASLGGNTEAFF TGCAGTGCCAGTTTGGGAGGGAACACTGAAGCTTTCTTT
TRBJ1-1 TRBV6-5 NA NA CASSYSPGENTEAFF TGTGCCAGCAGCTACTCACCCGGGGAAAACACTGAAGCTTTCTTT
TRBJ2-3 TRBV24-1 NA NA CATRGHRTDTQYF TGTGCCACCAGGGGACACCGCACAGATACGCAGTATTTT
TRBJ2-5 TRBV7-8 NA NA CASSVGSGQETQYF TGTGCCAGCAGCGTAGGGTCGGGGCAAGAGACCCAGTACTTC
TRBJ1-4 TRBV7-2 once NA CASSFTGLPNEKLFF TGTGCCAGCAGCTTTACAGGTCTTCCTAATGAAAAACTGTTTTTT
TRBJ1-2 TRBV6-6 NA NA CASRRIDYGYTF TGTGCCAGCAGGCGGATCGACTATGGCTACACCTTC
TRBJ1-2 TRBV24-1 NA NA CATSDFPAGAGYTF TGTGCCACCAGTGATTTTCCTGCAGGGGCCGGCTACACCTTC
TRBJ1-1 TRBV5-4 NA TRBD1 CASSPRQGLNTEAFF TGTGCCAGCAGCCCCAGACAGGGATTGAACACTGAAGCTTTCTTT
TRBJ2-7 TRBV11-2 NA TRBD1 CASSVAGGSYEQYF TGTGCCAGCAGCGTAGCAGGGGGCTCCTACGAGCAGTACTTC
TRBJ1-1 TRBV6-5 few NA CASYRDTEAFF TGTGCCAGCTACAGGGACACTGAAGCTTTCTTT
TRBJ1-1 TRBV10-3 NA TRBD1 CAISVGRGPGVDTEAFF TGTGCCATCAGTGTGGGCAGGGGGCCCGGTGTCGACACTGAAGCTTTCTTT
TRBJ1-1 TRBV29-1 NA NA CSAYTLSGTEAFF TGCAGCGCCTATACGCTCTCGGGGACTGAAGCTTTCTTT